This TCR beta chain was observed in a study of a mutant IDH1 vaccine in newly diagnosed glioma (dated by TCRdb to the early 2020s). Turning to the overall study: Eight vaccinations were administered to patients in weeks 1, 3, 5, 7, 11, 15, 19 and 23, corresponding to visits V03 through V10. Of the approximately 30 treated patients, roughly 62% were male and about 38% were female, and the mean age was 40.4 years. For exploratory analyses, longitudinal TCRB deep sequencing was carried out in around 24 treated patients wherever samples were available. Peripheral blood was collected at six visits: V03 (baseline), V05, V07, V10, V12 and V13. Vaccination began 4-6 weeks after radiotherapy alone, or alongside temozolomide cycles in the chemotherapy-containing groups. Prior to enrollment, patients had been given standard therapy consisting of radiotherapy alone, temozolomide alone, or radiochemotherapy with temozolomide, with the combination given to most patients.

The research as a whole found: Changes in the top peripheral T cell clonotypes picked up by TCRB sequencing did not appear to be linked to pseudoprogression. Immune responses induced by the vaccine were seen in over 80% of patients across multiple MHC alleles. Availability determined which PBMC samples were chosen for TCRB deep sequencing. It was noted by the authors that analyses of patient blood samples could not be reproduced owing to sample limitations.

V has 4 bases trimmed and J has 2 bases trimmed; junction bases matching no gene number 11. Looking up the germline V gene yields CDR1 MGHRA and CDR2 YSYEKL. There are 18 amino acids in the CDR3, from cysteine to phenylalanine inclusive. The kept DNA is CDR3 alone, 54 bases in frame from the first base. Explained via the paper, the time point label denotes: week 11, during vaccination. Every vaccine dose consisted of 300 ug of a 20-mer mutant IDH1 peptide in Montanide, administered subcutaneously together with topical imiquimod. The donors had newly diagnosed IDH1-mutant astrocytomas of WHO grade 3 or 4 that showed loss of nuclear ATRX. The samples were drawn from NOA16, a multicentre, single-arm, open-label phase I trial in Germany that tested a mutant IDH1 peptide vaccine in humans for the first time. Genomic DNA for TCRB sequencing was isolated from EDTA blood with the DNeasy Blood and Tissue Kit.

Library preparation employed the immunoSEQ multiplex PCR assay. Rearranged TCR beta chain sequences were amplified with the hsTCRB Kit following the manufacturer's protocol. An Illumina MiSeq was used to sequence the TCRB libraries. In the original analysis: The kit vendor's proprietary platform handled demultiplexing, trimming and gene mapping. The table was pulled from immuneACCESS by TCRdb, which kept in-frame rearrangements only. Such tables lose some clones; where checked, under half of the loss comes from unresolved V genes, and the rest has no known cause. V and J calls and clone size are given by that table; D and trimming were obtained from the DNA. The sample data list 50,000 to 65,000 clones, and around 85% of these were observed just once. The ten largest clones add up to roughly 9% of the sample. Comment on this clone: Which antigen it targets is not known. It has no much larger one-base neighbor in the sample; base qualities were not kept.

The material was PBMCs, obtained from a glioma patient whose treatment included an IDH1 peptide vaccine. The chain uses TRBV4-1 and TRBJ2-5, with TRBD1 matching 12 junction bases. This TCR came from a woman in her fifties or sixties with glioma. The DNA sequence is as follows: TGCGCCAGCAGCCCGGGACAGGGGGCAGGGTACCGACAAGAGACCCAGTACTTC. Translated, this gives CASSPGQGAGYRQETQYF.